This record covers a single T cell receptor (beta chain). This entry comes from a study of cytomegalovirus exposure and HLA in healthy donors. PCR involved 60 Vbeta and 13 Jbeta primers. Assay: immunoSEQ multiplex PCR; the TCRdb copy retains only in-frame clones and omits some. Among about 92,000 clones listed, 60% to 80% were seen once. Germline V lookup: CDR1 LGHNA, CDR2 YSLEER. The CDR3 has 15 residues. V shed 0 bases and J shed 6 bases, with 9 bases lying between them. The clonotype was recovered from a man between 50 and 59 years old in good health and CMV-seropositive. Sequenced sample: PBMCs. The chain couples TRBV4-3 to TRBJ1-6; D remains ambiguous. In DNA form, the CDR3 reads TGCGCCAGCAGCCAAGATGGCCAATCTAATTCACCCCTCCACTTT. Encoded protein: CASSQDGQSNSPLHF.